This T cell receptor (beta chain) comes out of a study of radiotherapy plus CTLA-4 blockade in lung cancer. About the research overall: Objective responses were documented in around 19% of patients, with disease control in approximately 31%.

Using immunoSEQ multiplex PCR, the repertoire was profiled, and TCRdb retains in-frame clones only, with some absent. The repertoire holds roughly 66,000 clones, with about 83% as singletons. Lung cancer patients with chemo-refractory metastatic non-small-cell disease were given focal radiation plus CTLA-4 blockade with ipilimumab. J gave up 12 bases and V 5 bases, and 6 bases lay outside the gene matches. In germline, CDR1 is GTSNPN, CDR2 SVGIG (reference sequence). The CDR3 has 11 residues. In the case of this clone: Its matching antigen is unknown. Additional DNA sequences in this sample encode the identical CDR3.

Whole-study findings and limits: Reportedly, early blood T cell clone dynamics best predicted response, with interferon-beta. TCR clones of tumor origin grew in blood after radiotherapy plus ipilimumab.

This receptor was identified in a human donor with non-small cell lung cancer who had a partial response to radiotherapy plus ipilimumab. The source was peripheral blood, collected from a patient treated with radiotherapy plus ipilimumab. This chain links TRBV30 with TRBJ2-1; 8 positions agree with TRBD1. The CDR3 DNA reads TGTGCCTGGGAACAGGGGGGAGTGCAGTTCTTC. It specifies CAWEQGGVQFF.